The 27 T cell receptor beta chains given below trace back to one sample, sequenced in a study of technical replicates of blood from a few donors. Only in-frame clones appear in the TCRdb table, and some are missing; sequencing was by immunoSEQ multiplex PCR. Seen here are tens of thousands of clones, 93% observed once, and the top ten hold 0.24%. The specimen was T cells isolated from PBMCs. The receptor set was obtained from a human donor in good health.

The chain has TRBV4-1 and TRBJ2-6; weak D call: TRBD2 (5 bases). Germline CDR1 and CDR2: MGHRA and YSYEKL. This CDR3 comprises 17 residues. Trimming took off 4 bases at V and 0 bases at J, with 13 bases between the two ends. DNA for the CDR3: TGCGCCAGCAGCCGCATACAAGGACTCTCTGGGGCCAACGTCCTGACTTTC. Translation gives CASSRIQGLSGANVLTF.

Notes on this clone: One end of the junction fails to match germline, which may point to a read error. The rearrangement joins TRBV10-2 to TRBJ2-1; 7 bases match TRBD2. The CDR3 totals 13 residues. Germline assignment: CDR1 WSHSY and CDR2 SAAADI. The CDR3 here is CASSGGSGTGKVF. For the CDR3, the DNA is TGCGCCAGCAGCGGAGGGAGCGGGACGGGGAAGGTCTTC.

The V and J genes are TRBV11-3 and TRBJ1-4, with 7 bases aligning to TRBD1. Germline trimming cut 4 bases from V and 7 bases from J; bases unmatched to any gene: 9. This CDR3 comprises 15 residues. CDR1 is SGHNT and CDR2 is YENEEA in the germline V gene. The chain's CDR3 is CASSSTGTEVEKLFF. As DNA, the CDR3 is TGTGCCAGCAGCTCAACCGGGACAGAGGTTGAAAAACTGTTTTTT.

This sequence joins TRBV4-1 and TRBJ2-7; TRBD1 might be the D (5 bases). The CDR3 has 14 amino acids. Per germline, CDR1 MGHRA and CDR2 YSYEKL. Between the trimmed V and J ends, which lost 0 bases and 3 bases, there was a span of 9 bases. DNA for the CDR3: TGCGCCAGCAGCCAAGAAAGGGGAAACTACGAGCAGTACTTC. It specifies CASSQERGNYEQYF.

This rearrangement joins TRBV13 to TRBJ2-1; 10 bases map to TRBD2. The CDR3 has 20 amino acids. Germline lookup yields CDR1 PRHDT and CDR2 FYEKMQ (reference sequence). Trimming cost V 5 bases and J 4 bases; bases outside gene matches: 20. The CDR3 loop reads CASSPGTSGADGRLYNEQFF. CDR3 DNA sequence: TGTGCCAGCAGCCCAGGAACTAGCGGGGCCGATGGTCGGCTTTACAATGAGCAGTTCTTC.

The chain joins TRBV2 to TRBJ1-1; no reliable D call. Germline-derived CDR1 and CDR2 are SNHLY and FYNNEI. The CDR3 spans 12 residues. V gave up 6 bases and J gave up 1 base, with 6 bases separating them. In nucleotides, the CDR3 is TGTGCCAGCAGGTTTCAGAACACTGAAGCTTTCTTT. It translates to CASRFQNTEAFF.

The chain recombines TRBV5-4 with TRBJ2-5, with D possibly matching TRBD1 (5 bases). Trimming took off 4 bases at V and 6 bases at J, with 16 bases between the two ends. Germline V gives CDR1 SGHNT, CDR2 YYREEE (reference sequence). The CDR3 loop spans 14 amino acids. As DNA, the CDR3 is TGTGCCAGCAGCCCGGACGGTGGGGCGAAGACCCAGTACTTC. Its translation is CASSPDGGAKTQYF.

This sequence joins TRBV28 and TRBJ2-2, with 7 bases lining up with TRBD1. Germline trimming cut 5 bases from V and 5 bases from J; bases unmatched to any gene: 11. From germline, CDR1 is MDHEN and CDR2 SYDVKM. The CDR3 spans 16 residues. For the CDR3, the DNA is TGTGCCAGCAGTCCCCCTCCGGGACAGCTAACCGGGGAGCTGTTTTTT. Translating it yields CASSPPPGQLTGELFF.

The chain has TRBV5-4 and TRBJ2-1, with TRBD1 identical over 7 bases. Germline assignment: CDR1 SGHNT and CDR2 YYREEE (reference sequence). Trimming removed 3 bases from V and 5 bases from J; junction bases left unmatched: 8. This CDR3 region has 15 residues. The CDR3 DNA sequence: TGTGCCAGCAGCTCGGGAAGGACAGGAAACAATGAGCAGTTCTTC. Protein sequence: CASSSGRTGNNEQFF.

V is TRBV7-8 and J is TRBJ2-7; TRBD2 matches at 10 bases. V lost 3 bases, J lost 4 bases, and 6 bases stayed unmatched. Germline CDR1 SGHVS, CDR2 FQNEAQ. CDR3 length equals 15 residues. CDR3 in amino acids: CASSFRAGGGYEQYF. In nucleotides, the CDR3 is TGTGCCAGCAGCTTTCGAGCGGGAGGGGGGTACGAGCAGTACTTC. Looking up the rest from reference TRBV7-8 and TRBJ2-7 gives the full variable domain: GAGVSQSPRYKVAKRGQDVALRCDPISGHVSLFWYQQALGQGPEFLTYFQNEAQLDKSGLPSDRFFAERPEGSVSTLKIQRTQQEDSAVYLCASSFRAGGGYEQYFGPGTRLTVT.

The rearrangement links TRBV5-8 to TRBJ2-1, with a tentative D call TRBD2 (6 bases). The CDR3 loop spans 15 amino acids. Germline CDR1 is SGHTS and CDR2 is YDEGEE. V was pared by 2 bases and J by 4 bases, with 13 bases between. DNA of the CDR3: TGTGCCAGCAGCTTACTAGCCGATTCTTACAATGAGCAGTTCTTC. It yields the protein CASSLLADSYNEQFF.

The chain recombines TRBV4-1 with TRBJ1-2; TRBD1 might be the D (5 bases). Germline V gene sequence: CDR1 MGHRA, CDR2 YSYEKL. This CDR3 is built from 13 residues. V lost 4 bases, J lost 8 bases, and 14 bases lay in between. CDR3 protein: CASSLRGAAGYTF. CDR3 nucleotides: TGCGCCAGCAGCCTTAGGGGCGCGGCAGGCTACACCTTC.

The CDR3 region has the DNA TGTGCCAGCAGCTCCCTAGGGGTTTGGGACAGTCGGCACACTGAAGCTTTCTTT. Protein sequence: CASSSLGVWDSRHTEAFF. The chain uses TRBV11-2 and TRBJ1-1; 7 nucleotides agree with TRBD1. V trimming: 4 bases; J trimming: 3 bases; junction bases outside the gene matches: 17. The CDR3 length is 18 residues. The germline gives CDR1 SGHAT, CDR2 FQNNGV. The entire variable domain, with the rest obtained from reference TRBV11-2 and TRBJ1-1, is as follows: EAGVAQSPRYKIIEKRQSVAFWCNPISGHATLYWYQQILGQGPKLLIQFQNNGVVDDSQLPKDRFSAERLKGVDSTLKIQPAKLEDSAVYLCASSSLGVWDSRHTEAFFGQGTRLTVV.

The chain joins TRBV20-1 to TRBJ2-5; a weak D match, TRBD2 (5 bases). In germline, CDR1 is DFQATT, CDR2 SNEGSKA (reference sequence). The CDR3 sequence is 10 residues long. Trimming took off 4 bases at V and 5 bases at J, with 5 bases between the two ends. The CDR3 region has the DNA TGCAGTGCTAAGCGGGAGACCCAGTACTTC. Encoded protein: CSAKRETQYF.

To note about this clone: One junction end does not reproduce the germline sequence, and a read error may be involved. The V gene is TRBV5-6, the J gene TRBJ1-1; 7 nucleotides agree with TRBD1. The germline CDR1 and CDR2 sequences are SGHDT and YYEEEE. This CDR3 is 13 amino acids long. The CDR3 nucleotides are TGTGCCAGCAGCTTCCAGGGGGAGATGGAAGTTTTCTTT. This sequence encodes CASSFQGEMEVFF.

J is TRBJ1-1 and V is TRBV2; a possible D gene is TRBD1 (5 bases). CDR3 length: 12 amino acids. Trimming took off 7 bases at V and 2 bases at J, with 8 bases between the two ends. The germline gives CDR1 SNHLY, CDR2 FYNNEI. DNA for the CDR3: TGTGCCAGCATCAGGGTTAACACTGAAGCTTTCTTT. Amino acids: CASIRVNTEAFF.

The chain uses TRBV30 and TRBJ2-2; D might be TRBD2 (5 bases). Germline V gives CDR1 GTSNPN, CDR2 SVGIG (reference sequence). This CDR3 region has 12 residues. V dropped 3 bases and J dropped 7 bases, with 9 bases sitting between them. The CDR3 DNA follows: TGTGCCTGGAGCTCGGGGTTCGGGGAGCTGTTTTTT. This sequence encodes CAWSSGFGELFF.

The chain links TRBV28 to TRBJ1-2, with no clear D. The V end was cut by 3 bases, the J end by 4 bases, with 18 bases between. The CDR3 extends over 16 amino acids. Germline V gives CDR1 MDHEN, CDR2 SYDVKM. CDR3 coding DNA: TGTGCCAGCAGTTTTGGGGTGTATAGCGTACCCTATGGCTACACCTTC. Translation gives CASSFGVYSVPYGYTF.

This clone was recorded only once. J is TRBJ2-5 and V is TRBV5-1; 8 bases align to TRBD1. This CDR3 is built from 15 residues. With 4 bases clipped from V and 1 base from J, the junction kept 6 bases outside the gene matches. CDR1 and CDR2 from the germline V gene are SGHRS and YFSETQ. Here the CDR3 DNA reads TGCGCCAGCAGCCCAGCCGGGACAGGCCAAGAGACCCAGTACTTC. Its translation is CASSPAGTGQETQYF.

The V gene is TRBV6-5, the J gene TRBJ2-1, with 9 bases fitting TRBD1. CDR1 and CDR2 (germline): MNHEY, SVGAGI. The CDR3 is 16 residues long. V lost 0 bases and J lost 4; bases outside the gene matches: 4. The CDR3 is CASSYSRTGVYNEQFF. CDR3 coding DNA: TGTGCCAGCAGTTACTCGAGGACAGGGGTTTACAATGAGCAGTTCTTC.

V gene TRBV30 combines with J gene TRBJ1-2, with TRBD1 matching over 7 bases. The junction had 11 bases not matched to a gene; V was cut back by 1 base and J by 0 bases. There are 17 residues in the CDR3. In germline, CDR1 is GTSNPN, CDR2 SVGIG (reference sequence). The CDR3 sequence: CAWSDRTGLGANYGYTF. The CDR3 nucleotides read TGTGCCTGGAGTGATCGGACAGGCCTAGGAGCTAACTATGGCTACACCTTC.

This rearrangement joins TRBV6-1 to TRBJ1-5, with D hard to call. The V and J ends lost 3 bases and 0 bases respectively, with 15 bases between them. This CDR3 has 17 amino acids. CDR1 MNHNS and CDR2 SASEGT come from the germline V gene. In DNA form, the CDR3 reads TGTGCCAGCAGTGACCCGACACTCCCATATAGCAATCAGCCCCAGCATTTT. It is translated as CASSDPTLPYSNQPQHF.

V is TRBV6-4 and J is TRBJ2-2; the D gene is possibly TRBD2 (5 bases). The CDR3 runs 16 residues. V lost 3 bases and J lost 2, with 13 bases in between. Germline assignment: CDR1 MRHNA and CDR2 SNTAGT. In DNA, the CDR3 is TGTGCCAGCAGTGAAAAAACTAGGAGAAACACCGGGGAGCTGTTTTTT. As protein: CASSEKTRRNTGELFF.

This clone has only one observation. This rearrangement joins TRBV18 to TRBJ1-2; TRBD1 might be the D (6 bases). The germline V gene has CDR1 KGHSH and CDR2 LQKENI. CDR3 length: 17 amino acids. V shed 2 bases and J shed 5 bases, with 21 bases lying between them. CDR3: CASSPTHSFGRGYGYTF. The CDR3 nucleotides read TGTGCCAGCTCACCAACGCATAGTTTTGGCAGGGGTTATGGCTACACCTTC.

This rearrangement joins TRBV19 to TRBJ2-7, with no clear D. Trimming pared 1 base from V and 1 base from J, leaving 8 bases between. Germline CDR1 is LNHDA and CDR2 is SQIVND (reference sequence). The CDR3 is made up of 14 amino acids. The DNA of the CDR3 is TGTGCCAGTAGTATAGTCCCCCAATCCTACGAGCAGTACTTC. It yields the protein CASSIVPQSYEQYF.

V usage is TRBV5-1 and J usage is TRBJ2-1; TRBD1 aligns across 11 bases. J was trimmed by 7 bases and V by 0 bases; bases with no gene match: 3. The CDR3 length is 15 residues. CDR1 is SGHRS, CDR2 YFSETQ, per germline. The CDR3 is CASSLAGQGGNEQFF. CDR3 DNA: TGCGCCAGCAGCTTGGCGGGACAGGGGGGGAATGAGCAGTTCTTC.

This clone appeared a single time. The V and J genes are TRBV15 and TRBJ1-5; TRBD1 matches at 8 bases. V gave up 3 bases and J gave up 4 bases; unmatched junction bases: 5. CDR1 and CDR2 from the germline V gene are LNHNV and YYDKDF (reference sequence). The CDR3 has 15 amino acids. DNA of the CDR3: TGTGCCACCAGCAGTGACACAGGGGGTAATCAGCCCCAGCATTTT. Residues: CATSSDTGGNQPQHF.